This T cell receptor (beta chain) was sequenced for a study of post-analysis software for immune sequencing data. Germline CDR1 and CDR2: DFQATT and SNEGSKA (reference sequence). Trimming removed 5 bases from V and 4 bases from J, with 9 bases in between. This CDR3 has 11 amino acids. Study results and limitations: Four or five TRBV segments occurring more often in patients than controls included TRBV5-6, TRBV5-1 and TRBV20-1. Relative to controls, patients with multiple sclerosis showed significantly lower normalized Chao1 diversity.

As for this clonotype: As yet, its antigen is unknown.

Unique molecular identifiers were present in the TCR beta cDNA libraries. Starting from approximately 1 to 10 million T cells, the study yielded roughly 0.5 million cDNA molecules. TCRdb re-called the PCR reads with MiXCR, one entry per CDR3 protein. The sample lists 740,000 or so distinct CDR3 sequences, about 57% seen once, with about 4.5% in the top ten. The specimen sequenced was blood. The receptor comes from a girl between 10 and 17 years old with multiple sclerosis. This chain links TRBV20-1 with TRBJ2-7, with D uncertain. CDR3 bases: TGCAGTGCTCCGACCCCGTACGAGCAGTACTTC. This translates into CSAPTPYEQYF.